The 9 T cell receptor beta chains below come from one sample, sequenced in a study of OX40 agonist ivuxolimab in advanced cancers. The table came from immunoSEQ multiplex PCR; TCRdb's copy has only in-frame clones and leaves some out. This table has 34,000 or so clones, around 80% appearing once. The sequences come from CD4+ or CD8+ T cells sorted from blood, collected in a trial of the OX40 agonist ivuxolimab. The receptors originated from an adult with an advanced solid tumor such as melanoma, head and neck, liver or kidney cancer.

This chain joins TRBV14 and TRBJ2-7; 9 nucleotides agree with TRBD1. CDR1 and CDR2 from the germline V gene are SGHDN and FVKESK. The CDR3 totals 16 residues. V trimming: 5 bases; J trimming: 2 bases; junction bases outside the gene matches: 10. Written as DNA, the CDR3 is TGTGCCAGCAGCTTAACCGGGACAGGGCCTGCCTACGAGCAGTACTTC. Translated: CASSLTGTGPAYEQYF.

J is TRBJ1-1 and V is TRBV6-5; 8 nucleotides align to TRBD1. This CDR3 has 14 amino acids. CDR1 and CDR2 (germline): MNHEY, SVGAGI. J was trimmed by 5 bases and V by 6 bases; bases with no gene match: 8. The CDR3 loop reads CASRRDRGVTEAFF. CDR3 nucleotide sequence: TGTGCCAGCAGGAGAGACAGGGGAGTAACTGAAGCTTTCTTT.

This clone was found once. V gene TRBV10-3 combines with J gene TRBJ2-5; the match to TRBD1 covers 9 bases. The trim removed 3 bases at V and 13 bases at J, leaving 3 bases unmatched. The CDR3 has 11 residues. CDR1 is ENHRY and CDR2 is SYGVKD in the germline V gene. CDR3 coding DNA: TGTGCCATCAGTGACCGGGACAGGGTGTACTTC. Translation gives CAISDRDRVYF.

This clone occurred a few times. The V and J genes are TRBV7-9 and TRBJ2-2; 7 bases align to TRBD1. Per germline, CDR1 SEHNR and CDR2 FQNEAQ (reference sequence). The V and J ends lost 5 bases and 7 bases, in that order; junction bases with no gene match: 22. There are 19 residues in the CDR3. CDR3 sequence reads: CASSVVRVGTVFSNGELFF. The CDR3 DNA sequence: TGTGCCAGCAGCGTAGTAAGAGTGGGGACAGTATTCTCCAACGGGGAGCTGTTTTTT.

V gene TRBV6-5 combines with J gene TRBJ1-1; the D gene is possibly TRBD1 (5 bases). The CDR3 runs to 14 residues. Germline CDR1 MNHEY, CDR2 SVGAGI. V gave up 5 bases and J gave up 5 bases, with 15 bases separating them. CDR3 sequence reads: CASSPSQGWTEAFF. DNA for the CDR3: TGTGCCAGCAGTCCCAGCCAGGGTTGGACTGAAGCTTTCTTT.

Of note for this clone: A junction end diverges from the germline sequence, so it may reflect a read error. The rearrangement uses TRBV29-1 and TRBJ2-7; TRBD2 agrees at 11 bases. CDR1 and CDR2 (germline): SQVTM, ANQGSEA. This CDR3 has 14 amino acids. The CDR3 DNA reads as TGCAGCGGTGAACAGACTAGCGGGGACTACGAGCAGTACTTC. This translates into CSGEQTSGDYEQYF.

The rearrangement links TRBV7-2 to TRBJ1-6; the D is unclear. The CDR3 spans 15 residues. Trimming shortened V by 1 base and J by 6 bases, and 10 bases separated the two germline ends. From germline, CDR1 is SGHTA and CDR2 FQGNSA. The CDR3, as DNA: TGTGCCAGCAGCTTAGTTCTTCACAGTAATTCACCCCTCCACTTT. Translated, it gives CASSLVLHSNSPLHF.

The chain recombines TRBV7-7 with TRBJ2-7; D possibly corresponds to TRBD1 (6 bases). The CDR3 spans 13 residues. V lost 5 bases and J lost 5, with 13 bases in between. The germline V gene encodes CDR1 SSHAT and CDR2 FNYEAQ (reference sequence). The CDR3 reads CASSPWSGDEQYF. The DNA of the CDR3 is TGTGCCAGCAGCCCCTGGTCAGGGGACGAGCAGTACTTC.

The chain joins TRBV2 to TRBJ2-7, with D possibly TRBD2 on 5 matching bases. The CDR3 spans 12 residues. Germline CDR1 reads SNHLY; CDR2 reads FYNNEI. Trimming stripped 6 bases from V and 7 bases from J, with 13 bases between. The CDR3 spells CASRPGILEQYF. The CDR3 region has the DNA TGTGCCAGCAGGCCCGGGATCTTAGAGCAGTACTTC.